This T cell receptor (beta chain) was identified during a study of cytomegalovirus exposure and HLA in healthy donors. Germline CDR1 is SGHDT and CDR2 is YYEEEE. The ends lost 2 bases at V and 4 bases at J; junction bases unmatched: 6. This CDR3 has 15 amino acids. Vbeta (60) and Jbeta (13) primers were used in the PCR. The method was immunoSEQ multiplex PCR; TCRdb's version includes in-frame clones alone and lacks a portion of them. Among over 120,000 clones, roughly 71% were seen once, and the ten largest hold more than 6.5%. The TCR originated in a man younger than 40 in good health and CMV-seronegative. This chain joins TRBV5-6 and TRBJ2-1, with 7 bases aligning to TRBD2. Sample: PBMCs. Written as DNA, the CDR3 is TGTGCCAGCAGCTTTGGGATAGCGGGTTACAATGAGCAGTTCTTC. Its protein is CASSFGIAGYNEQFF.